The clone carrying this TCR beta chain was recorded only once. What it recognizes is unknown. Cocultured for over five days at 37°C were the mixed lymphocyte reaction cells. Per-sample assaying covered about 10^5 TCR templates. The data were produced by immunoSEQ multiplex PCR, yet TCRdb's version contains in-frame clones alone and is incomplete. The sample carries 9,500 to 13,000 clones, about 43% recorded once. These data originate in a study of siplizumab effects on memory and regulatory T cells. About the research overall: The authors ran mixed lymphocyte reactions in pairs, with siplizumab at around 0.99 ug/mL or without drug.

Broader study findings: Siplizumab significantly decreased alloreactive sequences from unstimulated CD4+ memory cells. The mean Treg-derived percentage of mappable alloreactive CD4+ clones was 60% to 80% with siplizumab compared with about 28% in controls.

The CDR3 sequence is 17 residues long. Germline loops: CDR1 SGHNT, CDR2 YENEEA. Trimming pared 3 bases from V and 0 bases from J, leaving 16 bases between. This chain joins TRBV11-3 and TRBJ2-3, with D possibly matching TRBD2 (6 bases). This receptor was taken from a human donor in good health; the cells came from an allogeneic mixed lymphocyte reaction. Specimen: CFSE-low (dividing) CD4+ T cells sorted from an allogeneic mixed lymphocyte reaction. Here the CDR3 DNA reads TGTGCCAGCAGCTTTTCGGGAGCACCTACTAGCACAGATACGCAGTATTTT. Translating gives CASSFSGAPTSTDTQYF.